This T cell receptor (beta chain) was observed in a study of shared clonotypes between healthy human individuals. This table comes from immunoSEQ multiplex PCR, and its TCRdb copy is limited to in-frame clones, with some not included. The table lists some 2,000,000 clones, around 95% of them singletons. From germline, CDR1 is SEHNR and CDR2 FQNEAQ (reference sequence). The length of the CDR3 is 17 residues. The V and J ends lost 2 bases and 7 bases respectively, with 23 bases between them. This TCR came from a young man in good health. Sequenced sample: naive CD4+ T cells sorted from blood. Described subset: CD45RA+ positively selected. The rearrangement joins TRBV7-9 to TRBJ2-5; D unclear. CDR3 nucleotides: TGTGCCAGCAGCTTAAAAACTTCTACACAACGTCTCGGGACCCAGTACTTC. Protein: CASSLKTSTQRLGTQYF.